One and the same sample provided the 15 T cell receptor beta chains below, sequenced in a study of cytomegalovirus exposure and HLA in healthy donors. The primer mix had 60 Vbeta and 13 Jbeta primers. TCRdb's table, derived via immunoSEQ multiplex PCR, lists solely in-frame clones and lacks some. Here the sample spans 150,000 to 200,000 clones, roughly 73% being singletons. Sequenced input: PBMCs. These receptors all stem from a male donor in good health and CMV-seronegative.

The chain recombines TRBV5-6 with TRBJ1-1; no definite D call. Germline CDR1 is SGHDT and CDR2 is YYEEEE. Deletions cut 1 base from V and 4 bases from J, with 5 bases between. This CDR3 contains 12 residues. CDR3 bases: TGTGCCAGCAGCTTGCTAGTCACTGAAGCTTTCTTT. Protein product: CASSLLVTEAFF.

The DNA of the CDR3 is TGTGCCAGCAGCCCGGGACAGGGTAGAACAGATACGCAGTATTTT. Residues: CASSPGQGRTDTQYF. V usage is TRBV7-3 and J usage is TRBJ2-3; TRBD1 matches 9 bases. The germline V gene encodes CDR1 SGHTA and CDR2 FQGTGA. CDR3 length: 15 amino acids. V lost 5 bases, J lost 3 bases, and 6 bases stayed unmatched.

The V call is TRBV28, the J call TRBJ1-2; D is ambiguous. Trimming took 5 bases from V and 5 from J, leaving 12 bases between them. The CDR3 has 13 amino acids. Per the germline V gene, CDR1 is MDHEN and CDR2 is SYDVKM. In nucleotides, the CDR3 is TGTGCCAGCAGTGACCGGACGGGGTATGGCTACACCTTC. This translates into CASSDRTGYGYTF.

The chain is built from TRBV5-5 and TRBJ2-7; maybe TRBD1 (6 bases). Germline CDR1 is SGHKS and CDR2 is YYEKEE (reference sequence). The CDR3 covers 14 residues. V shed 4 bases and J shed 2 bases, with 13 bases lying between them. DNA for the CDR3: TGTGCCAGCAGCCCACGGGCAGGGGCCTACGAGCAGTACTTC. This codes for CASSPRAGAYEQYF. Supplemented by reference TRBV5-5 and TRBJ2-7, the full variable domain reads DAGVTQSPTHLIKTRGQQVTLRCSPISGHKSVSWYQQVLGQGPQFIFQYYEKEERGRGNFPDRFSARQFPNYSSELNVNALLLGDSALYLCASSPRAGAYEQYFGPGTRLTVT.

There are a few counts of this clone. The chain combines TRBV2 with TRBJ2-6; 11 bases fit TRBD2. V lost 7 bases, J lost 0 bases, and 8 bases stayed unmatched. The CDR3 is 18 amino acids. Germline values: CDR1 SNHLY, CDR2 FYNNEI. CDR3: CASNPTSGVSSGANVLTF. For the CDR3, the DNA is TGTGCCAGCAACCCGACTAGCGGGGTGAGCTCTGGGGCCAACGTCCTGACTTTC.

The gene calls are TRBV28 and TRBJ2-3; 13 nucleotides line up with TRBD2. The CDR3 has 15 residues. Germline-derived CDR1 and CDR2 are MDHEN and SYDVKM. Unmatched junction bases numbered 8, after V lost 6 bases and J lost 8 bases. The CDR3 DNA is TGTGCCAGCAGACTAGCGGGAGGGCCGCAGGGTACGCAGTATTTT. Residues: CASRLAGGPQGTQYF.

The J gene is TRBJ2-5, the V gene TRBV29-1, with no clear D. This CDR3 contains 14 residues. The germline V and J ends were trimmed by 8 bases and 0 bases, with 16 bases remaining between them. Per the germline V gene, CDR1 is SQVTM and CDR2 is ANQGSEA. CDR3 bases: TGCAGCTTTAAGAGTAGTGCGTACCAAGAGACCCAGTACTTC. Its protein product is CSFKSSAYQETQYF.

The chain is built from TRBV30 and TRBJ2-5; 14 positions agree with TRBD2. Germline-derived CDR1 and CDR2 are GTSNPN and SVGIG (reference sequence). The CDR3 consists of 16 residues. V was pared by 3 bases and J by 5 bases, with 8 bases of the junction left unmatched. The CDR3 region is CAWSKGLAGAGETQYF. In DNA form, the CDR3 reads TGTGCCTGGAGCAAGGGACTAGCGGGAGCGGGGGAGACCCAGTACTTC.

CDR3 in DNA: TGCGCCAGCAGTGCTAGCGGAAAGCAAGAGACCCAGTACTTC. This codes for CASSASGKQETQYF. This chain uses TRBV10-2 with TRBJ2-5; 7 bases fit TRBD2. CDR1 is WSHSY, CDR2 SAAADI, per germline. This CDR3 has 14 residues. Trimming took 4 bases from V and 2 from J; bases not matched to a gene: 4.

The chain recombines TRBV14 with TRBJ2-3, with a possible D match to TRBD1 (6 bases). The V end lost 3 bases, the J end lost 2 bases, and 15 bases lay between the germline ends. This CDR3 spans 16 amino acids. Germline V gene lookup returns CDR1 SGHDN and CDR2 FVKESK. This CDR3 reads CASSQGARSPTDTQYF. CDR3 nucleotide sequence: TGTGCCAGCAGCCAGGGGGCCCGGTCCCCCACAGATACGCAGTATTTT.

The chain is built from TRBV4-2 and TRBJ2-3, with D possibly TRBD1 on 5 matching bases. The V gene's germline CDR1 is LGHNA and CDR2 YNFKEQ. The germline V and J ends were trimmed by 1 base and 0 bases, with 14 bases remaining between them. This CDR3 has 17 amino acids. CDR3 protein: CASSQGIGALSTDTQYF. The CDR3 DNA reads TGTGCCAGCAGCCAAGGAATAGGGGCCTTAAGCACAGATACGCAGTATTTT.

In this sample, this clone turned up a few times. V gene TRBV28 combines with J gene TRBJ1-4; D gene ambiguous. The CDR3 runs 13 residues. The V gene's germline CDR1 is MDHEN and CDR2 SYDVKM. V lost 11 bases to trimming and J lost 4 bases, with 14 bases between them. CDR3 amino acids: CALGGPSNEKLFF. CDR3 bases: TGTGCCCTTGGAGGGCCTAGTAATGAAAAACTGTTTTTT.

The rearrangement joins TRBV29-1 to TRBJ2-5; the match to TRBD1 covers 7 bases. Germline assignment: CDR1 SQVTM and CDR2 ANQGSEA. Trimming removed 7 bases from V and 8 bases from J; junction bases left unmatched: 7. The CDR3 sequence is 11 residues long. DNA of the CDR3: TGCAGCGCCGACAGGGAGAGAACCCAGTACTTC. Protein product: CSADRERTQYF.

The J gene is TRBJ2-1, the V gene TRBV4-2; 8 bases agree with TRBD2. In germline, CDR1 is LGHNA, CDR2 YNFKEQ. J lost 4 bases, V lost 4 bases, and 9 bases had no gene match. The CDR3 is 16 residues long. The CDR3 region has the DNA TGTGCCAGCAGCCCCGGCTCGGAGCGGGGGTACAATGAGCAGTTCTTC. Protein product: CASSPGSERGYNEQFF.

CDR3 residues: CASSLMEGSNEQFF. The CDR3 coding sequence is TGTGCCAGCAGTTTAATGGAGGGTTCCAATGAGCAGTTCTTC. V gene TRBV28 combines with J gene TRBJ2-1; tentatively, D is TRBD2 (6 bases). The CDR3 is made up of 14 amino acids. Germline CDR1 reads MDHEN; CDR2 reads SYDVKM. V lost 2 bases and J lost 6, with 11 bases in between.